This TCR beta chain was profiled in a study of blood T cells in healthy people across ages (dated by TCRdb to 2015 to 2017). At the level of the whole study: In model experiments, template switching captured about one uniquely barcoded TCR beta cDNA molecule for every two T cells. Age-related changes in TCR beta repertoire diversity were measured in the study by deep sequencing normalized with unique cDNA molecular identifiers. Four age groups were formed from the donors: young (average around 15 years), middle-aged (approximately 42), aged (roughly 56) and long-lived (less than 85). To avoid experimental bias, donors of different ages were randomly spread across the sequencing lanes. Using the same blood draw, the study looked at two additional independent replicas of 1 million unique cDNA reads for two donors, one aged 18 to 30 and the other aged 80 or older. Broader findings and caveats from the paper: The percentage of naive T cells measured by flow cytometry correlated strongly with observed TCR beta diversity. The long-lived group showed more naive CD4+ T cells, fewer expanded clones and increased TCR diversity than the aged group, suggesting age selection. Donor CMV infection status was unknown, potentially confounding age-related changes in expanded clonotypes. Observed TCR beta diversity per million T cells fell roughly linearly with age, and a significant reduction was already apparent by age roughly 40. Since profiling was done on bulk unsorted PBMCs, naive and antigen-experienced compartments could not be conclusively compared. Estimates of total diversity from one million sequenced T cells were regarded as lower bounds and underestimates.

The approximately 39 donors, aged about 6 to 95 years, were systemically healthy Caucasian individuals from Russia. Approximately 10 milliliters of peripheral blood were collected from each donor into EDTA-treated Vacutainer tubes. Ficoll-Paque density-gradient centrifugation was used to isolate PBMCs, with at least 7 million per sample. Total RNA, at least 6 micrograms per sample, was extracted from PBMCs with Trizol reagent. The percentages of naive CD45RAhigh/CD27high T cells were determined by flow cytometry on a PBMC aliquot from every donor. Including cysteine and phenylalanine, the CDR3 has 16 amino acids. Of the read, only the CDR3 DNA is kept; its 48 bases are in frame from base 1. Trimming takes 4 bases from V and 5 bases from J, and the germline ends sit 20 bases apart. CDR1 MNHNY and CDR2 SVGAGI were looked up in the germline V gene (reference sequence). Library method: 5' RACE. TCRdb names Illumina HiSeq 2500 as the instrument used. A second roughly 7 to 11 cycle PCR used a sample-barcoded 5' primer and a J-beta primer mix. A template-switch 5' adaptor carrying 12 random nucleotides introduced a unique molecular identifier onto each TCR beta cDNA molecule. Each sample yielded at least 2.5 million CDR3-containing paired-end reads. All of the RNA was converted into first-strand cDNA using the Mint cDNA synthesis kit, with a TRBC-specific oligonucleotide serving as the primer. Following uracil-DNA glycosylase treatment, all cDNA underwent a first 18-cycle PCR with the universal primers M1SS and BC2_uni_R. The paper's processing steps were these. Each sample was normalized by randomly selecting 1 million high-quality reads, each carrying a distinct molecular identifier. Reads sharing molecular identifiers were discarded rather than binned into consensus sequences. MiTCR, with a Q25 quality threshold and the strictest error-elimination algorithm, was used for CDR3 identification, clonotype clustering and error correction. A nonparametric unseen species model with Euler transformation was used to estimate lower-bound total TCR beta diversity. Through fastp at Q25 and MiXCR, TCRdb rebuilt clones from the public reads, retaining in-frame beta chains. Rows matching on CDR3 protein sequence are summarized as one entry with the most common DNA and genes. These V and J calls rely on TCRdb rather than the paper's analysis. In this sample the table shows over 1,200,000 distinct CDR3 sequences, around 59% of which occur a single time. Over 5% of the sample rests with the top ten.

In its sample, this clonotype was seen once. This clone's antigen is unknown. No much larger clone exists at a distance of one base, and base qualities are not known. Sample: blood. In this chain, TRBV6-6 is recombined with TRBJ2-5; TRBD2 is possibly the D segment (5 matching bases). The receptor was isolated from a man younger than 35 in good health. The nucleotide sequence is TGTGCCAGCAGTTTTTCCCCAACGGGATACTGGGAGACCCAGTACTTC. This yields the protein CASSFSPTGYWETQYF.